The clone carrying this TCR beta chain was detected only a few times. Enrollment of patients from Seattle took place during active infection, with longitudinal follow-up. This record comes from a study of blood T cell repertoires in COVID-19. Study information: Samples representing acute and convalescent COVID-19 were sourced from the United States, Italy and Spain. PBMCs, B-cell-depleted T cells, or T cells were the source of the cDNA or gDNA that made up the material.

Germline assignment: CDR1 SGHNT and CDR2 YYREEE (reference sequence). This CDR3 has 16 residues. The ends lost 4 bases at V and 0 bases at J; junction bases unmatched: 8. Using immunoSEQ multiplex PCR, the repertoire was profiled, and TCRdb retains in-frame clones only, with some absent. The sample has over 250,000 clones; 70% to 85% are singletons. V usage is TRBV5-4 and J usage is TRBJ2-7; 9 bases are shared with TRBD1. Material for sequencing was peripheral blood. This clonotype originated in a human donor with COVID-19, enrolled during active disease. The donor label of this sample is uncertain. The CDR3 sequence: CASSPDLQGASYEQYF. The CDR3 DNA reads TGTGCCAGCAGCCCAGACCTACAGGGGGCCTCCTACGAGCAGTACTTC.